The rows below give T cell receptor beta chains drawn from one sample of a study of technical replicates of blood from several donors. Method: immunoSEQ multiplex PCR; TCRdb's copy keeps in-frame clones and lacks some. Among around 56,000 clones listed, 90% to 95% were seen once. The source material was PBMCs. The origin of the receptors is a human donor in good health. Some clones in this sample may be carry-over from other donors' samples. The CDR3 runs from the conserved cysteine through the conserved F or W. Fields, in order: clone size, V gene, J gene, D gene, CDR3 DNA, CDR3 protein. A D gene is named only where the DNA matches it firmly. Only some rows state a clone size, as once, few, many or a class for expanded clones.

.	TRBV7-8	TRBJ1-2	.	TGTGCCAGCAGCTTGGGGGGGGTAGACTATGGCTACACCTTC	CASSLGGVDYGYTF
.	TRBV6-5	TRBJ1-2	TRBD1	TGTGCCAGCAGTTACTCACAGGGGCATGGCTACACCTTC	CASSYSQGHGYTF
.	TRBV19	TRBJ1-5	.	TGTGCCAGTACCATCGGGGACACCCAAGGGCAGCCCCAGCATTTT	CASTIGDTQGQPQHF
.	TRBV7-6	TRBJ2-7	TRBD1	TGTGCCAGCAGCTTAGAACAGGGGGGTCCGGGAGAGCAGTACTTC	CASSLEQGGPGEQYF
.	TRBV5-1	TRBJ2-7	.	TGCGCCAGCAGCTTAGCAGCCAGGAACCTATACTCCTACGAGCAGTACTTC	CASSLAARNLYSYEQYF
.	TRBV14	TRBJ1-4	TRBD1	TGTGCCAGCAGCGCGGACAGGGCTAGTGAAAAACTGTTTTTT	CASSADRASEKLFF
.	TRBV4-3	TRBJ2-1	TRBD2	TGCGCCAGCAGCCAAGGGCTAGCGGAGGTGTACAATGAGCAGTTCTTC	CASSQGLAEVYNEQFF
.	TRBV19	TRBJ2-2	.	TGTGCCAGTAGTATACGGACTACCGGGAGAGCGGGGGAGCTGTTTTTT	CASSIRTTGRAGELFF
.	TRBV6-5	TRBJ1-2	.	TGTGCCAGCAGTTACTTCTCCGCGGCGGCTGGCTACACCTTC	CASSYFSAAAGYTF
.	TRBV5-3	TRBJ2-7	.	TGTGCCAGAAGCTTGGGTAGCGCAAAGTCCTACGAGCAGTACTTC	CARSLGSAKSYEQYF
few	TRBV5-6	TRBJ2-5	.	TGTGCCAGCAGCTTGTTAGCTGATGAAGAGACCCAGTACTTC	CASSLLADEETQYF
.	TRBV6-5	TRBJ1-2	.	TGTGCCAGCAGCTCAGACGCGGTGGGCTACACCTTC	CASSSDAVGYTF
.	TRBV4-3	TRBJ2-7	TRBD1	TGCGCCAGCAGCCAAGACCTGGACAGGGGCCGGGAGCAGTACTTC	CASSQDLDRGREQYF
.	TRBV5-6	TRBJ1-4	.	TGTGCCAGCAGCTTGGCCTTCGAAGGGGTGAAAAATGAAAAACTGTTTTTT	CASSLAFEGVKNEKLFF
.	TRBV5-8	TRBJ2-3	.	TGTGCCAGCAGCTTGGGGGCCCCAATCGAGCCAGATACGCAGTATTTT	CASSLGAPIEPDTQYF